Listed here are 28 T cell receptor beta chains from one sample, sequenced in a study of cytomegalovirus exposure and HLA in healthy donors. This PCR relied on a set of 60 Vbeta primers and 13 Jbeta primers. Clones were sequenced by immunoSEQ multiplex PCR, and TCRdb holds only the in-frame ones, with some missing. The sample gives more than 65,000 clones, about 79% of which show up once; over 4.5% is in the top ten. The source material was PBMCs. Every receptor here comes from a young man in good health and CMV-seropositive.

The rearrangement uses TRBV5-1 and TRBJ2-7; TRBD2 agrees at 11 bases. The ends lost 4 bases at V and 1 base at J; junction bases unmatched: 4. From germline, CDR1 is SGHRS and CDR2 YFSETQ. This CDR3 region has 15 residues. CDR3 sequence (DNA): TGCGCCAGCAGCACTAGCGGGAGTAGGTCCTACGAGCAGTACTTC. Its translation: CASSTSGSRSYEQYF.

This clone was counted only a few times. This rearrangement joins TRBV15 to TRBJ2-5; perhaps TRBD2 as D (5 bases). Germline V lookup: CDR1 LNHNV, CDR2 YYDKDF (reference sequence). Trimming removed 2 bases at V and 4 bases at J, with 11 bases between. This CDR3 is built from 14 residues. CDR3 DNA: TGTGCCACCAGCAGATCCCCGGGATTAGAGACCCAGTACTTC. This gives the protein CATSRSPGLETQYF.

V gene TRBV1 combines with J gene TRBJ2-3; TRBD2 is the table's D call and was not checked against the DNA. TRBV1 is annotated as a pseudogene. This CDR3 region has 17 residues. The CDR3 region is CTSSQDRAWTGEDTQYF. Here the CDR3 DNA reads TGCACCAGCAGCCAAGATAGGGCCTGGACGGGAGAAGATACGCAGTATTTT.

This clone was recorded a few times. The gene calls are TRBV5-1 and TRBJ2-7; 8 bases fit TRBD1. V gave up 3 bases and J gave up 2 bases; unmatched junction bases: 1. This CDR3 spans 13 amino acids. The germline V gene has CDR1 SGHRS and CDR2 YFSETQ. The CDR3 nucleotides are TGCGCCAGCAGCTCGACAGGGGCCTACGAGCAGTACTTC. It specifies CASSSTGAYEQYF.

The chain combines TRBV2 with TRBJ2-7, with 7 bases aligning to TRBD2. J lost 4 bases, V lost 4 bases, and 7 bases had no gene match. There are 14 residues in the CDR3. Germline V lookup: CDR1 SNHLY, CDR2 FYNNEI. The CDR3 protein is CASSVGGSRYEQYF. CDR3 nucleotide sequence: TGTGCCAGCAGTGTCGGCGGGAGTAGGTACGAGCAGTACTTC. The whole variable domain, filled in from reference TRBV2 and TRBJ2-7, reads EPEVTQTPSHQVTQMGQEVILRCVPISNHLYFYWYRQILGQKVEFLVSFYNNEISEKSEIFDDQFSVERPDGSNFTLKIRSTKLEDSAMYFCASSVGGSRYEQYFGPGTRLTVT.

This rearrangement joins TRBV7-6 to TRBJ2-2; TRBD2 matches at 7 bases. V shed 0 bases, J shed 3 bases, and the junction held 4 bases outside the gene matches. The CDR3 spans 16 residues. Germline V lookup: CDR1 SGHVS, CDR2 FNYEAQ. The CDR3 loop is CASSLAGGSYTGELFF. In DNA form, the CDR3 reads TGTGCCAGCAGCTTAGCGGGCGGGAGTTACACCGGGGAGCTGTTTTTT.

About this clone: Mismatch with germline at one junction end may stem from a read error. CDR3 DNA sequence: TGTGCTAGCAGCTTAGGCGTGGACTCCGAGTTTGGGTACGAGCAGTACTTC. Protein: CASSLGVDSEFGYEQYF. The chain uses TRBV7-7 and TRBJ2-7, with D tentatively TRBD2 (5 bases). Germline V gene data show CDR1 as SSHAT and CDR2 as FNYEAQ (reference sequence). The CDR3 loop spans 17 amino acids.

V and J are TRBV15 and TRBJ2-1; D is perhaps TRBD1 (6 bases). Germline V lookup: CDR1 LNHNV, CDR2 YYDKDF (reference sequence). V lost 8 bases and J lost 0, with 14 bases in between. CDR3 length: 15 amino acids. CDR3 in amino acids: CATRTGPSSYNEQFF. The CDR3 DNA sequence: TGTGCCACCCGCACAGGGCCGAGCTCCTACAATGAGCAGTTCTTC.

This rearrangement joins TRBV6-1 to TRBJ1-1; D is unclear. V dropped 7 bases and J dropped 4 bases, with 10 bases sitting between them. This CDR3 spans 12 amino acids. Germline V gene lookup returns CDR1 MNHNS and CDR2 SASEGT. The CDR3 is CASTLWATEAFF. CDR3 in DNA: TGTGCCAGCACCTTATGGGCCACTGAAGCTTTCTTT.

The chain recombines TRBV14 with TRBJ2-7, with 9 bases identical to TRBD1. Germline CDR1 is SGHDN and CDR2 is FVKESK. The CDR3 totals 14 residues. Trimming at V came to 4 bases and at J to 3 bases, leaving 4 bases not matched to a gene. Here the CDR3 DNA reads TGTGCCAGCAGCCCAGGACAGGGGTACTACGAGCAGTACTTC. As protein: CASSPGQGYYEQYF.

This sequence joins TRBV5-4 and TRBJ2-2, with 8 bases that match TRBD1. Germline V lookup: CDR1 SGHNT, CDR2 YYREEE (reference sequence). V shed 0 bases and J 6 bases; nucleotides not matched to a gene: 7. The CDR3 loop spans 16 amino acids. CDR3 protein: CASSLGGQGRSGELFF. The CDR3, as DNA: TGTGCCAGCAGCTTGGGAGGACAGGGACGGTCCGGGGAGCTGTTTTTT.

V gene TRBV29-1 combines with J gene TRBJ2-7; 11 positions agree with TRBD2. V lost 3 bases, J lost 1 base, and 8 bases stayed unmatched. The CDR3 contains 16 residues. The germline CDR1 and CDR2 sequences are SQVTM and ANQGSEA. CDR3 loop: CSVDALAGGSSYEQYF. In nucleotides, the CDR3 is TGCAGCGTTGACGCGCTAGCGGGAGGCTCTTCCTACGAGCAGTACTTC.

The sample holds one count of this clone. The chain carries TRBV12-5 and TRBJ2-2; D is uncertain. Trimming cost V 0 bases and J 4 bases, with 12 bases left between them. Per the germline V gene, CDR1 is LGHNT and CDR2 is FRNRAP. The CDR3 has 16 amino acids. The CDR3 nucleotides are TGTGCTAGTGGTTTGGTGATTGGGTCAGGCACCGGGGAGCTGTTTTTT. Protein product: CASGLVIGSGTGELFF.

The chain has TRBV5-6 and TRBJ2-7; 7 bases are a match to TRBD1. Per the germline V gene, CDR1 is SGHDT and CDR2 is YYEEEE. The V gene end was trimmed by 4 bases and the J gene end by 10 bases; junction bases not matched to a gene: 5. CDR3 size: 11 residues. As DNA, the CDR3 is TGTGCCAGCAGCCTAGACAGGGATCAGTACTTC. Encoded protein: CASSLDRDQYF. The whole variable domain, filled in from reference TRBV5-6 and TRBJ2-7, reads DAGVTQSPTHLIKTRGQQVTLRCSPKSGHDTVSWYQQALGQGPQFIFQYYEEEERQRGNFPDRFSGHQFPNYSSELNVNALLLGDSALYLCASSLDRDQYFGPGTRLTVT.

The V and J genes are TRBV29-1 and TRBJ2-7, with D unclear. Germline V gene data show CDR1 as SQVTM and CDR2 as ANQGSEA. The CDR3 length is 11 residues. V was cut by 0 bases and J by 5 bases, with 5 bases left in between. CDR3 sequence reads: CSVEDLHEQYF. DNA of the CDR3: TGCAGCGTTGAAGATCTACACGAGCAGTACTTC.

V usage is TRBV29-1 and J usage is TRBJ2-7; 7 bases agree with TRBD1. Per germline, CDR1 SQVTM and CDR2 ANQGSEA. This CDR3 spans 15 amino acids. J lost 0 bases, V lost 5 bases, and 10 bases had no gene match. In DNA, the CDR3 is TGCAGCGTTCAAGGGACAGTTTCCAGCTCCTACGAGCAGTACTTC. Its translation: CSVQGTVSSSYEQYF.

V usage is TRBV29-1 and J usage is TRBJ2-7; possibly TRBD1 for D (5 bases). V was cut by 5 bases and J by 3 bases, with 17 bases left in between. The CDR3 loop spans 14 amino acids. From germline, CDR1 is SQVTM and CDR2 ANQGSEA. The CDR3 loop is CSVIPSTAHYEQYF. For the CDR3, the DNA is TGCAGCGTTATTCCTTCGACAGCCCACTACGAGCAGTACTTC.

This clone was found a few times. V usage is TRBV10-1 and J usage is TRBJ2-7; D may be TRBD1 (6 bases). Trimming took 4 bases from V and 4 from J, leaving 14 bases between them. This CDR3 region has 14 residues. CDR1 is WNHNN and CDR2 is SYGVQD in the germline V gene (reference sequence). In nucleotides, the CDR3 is TGCGCCAGCAGTGGAGGGGACAAGCTGTACGAGCAGTACTTC. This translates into CASSGGDKLYEQYF.

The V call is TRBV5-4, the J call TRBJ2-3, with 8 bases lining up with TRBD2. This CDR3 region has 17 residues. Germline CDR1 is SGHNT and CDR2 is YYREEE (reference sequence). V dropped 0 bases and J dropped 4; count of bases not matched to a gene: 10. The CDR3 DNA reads TGTGCCAGCAGCTTGGCCGGGACTAGAACTTCTCCAGATACGCAGTATTTT. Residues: CASSLAGTRTSPDTQYF. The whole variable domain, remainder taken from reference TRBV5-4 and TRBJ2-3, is ETGVTQSPTHLIKTRGQQVTLRCSSQSGHNTVSWYQQALGQGPQFIFQYYREEENGRGNFPPRFSGLQFPNYSSELNVNALELDDSALYLCASSLAGTRTSPDTQYFGPGTRLTVL.

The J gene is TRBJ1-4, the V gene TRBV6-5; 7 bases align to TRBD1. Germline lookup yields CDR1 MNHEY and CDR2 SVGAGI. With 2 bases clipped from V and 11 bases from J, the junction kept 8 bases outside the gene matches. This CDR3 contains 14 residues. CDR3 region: CASSYGVTGKKLFF. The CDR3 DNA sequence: TGTGCCAGCAGTTACGGGGTGACAGGGAAGAAACTGTTTTTT.

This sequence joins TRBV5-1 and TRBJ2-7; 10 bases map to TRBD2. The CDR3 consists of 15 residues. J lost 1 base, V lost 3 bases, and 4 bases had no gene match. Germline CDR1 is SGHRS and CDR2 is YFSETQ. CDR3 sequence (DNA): TGCGCCAGCAGCTCTACTAGCGGGAAGTCCTACGAGCAGTACTTC. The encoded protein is CASSSTSGKSYEQYF.

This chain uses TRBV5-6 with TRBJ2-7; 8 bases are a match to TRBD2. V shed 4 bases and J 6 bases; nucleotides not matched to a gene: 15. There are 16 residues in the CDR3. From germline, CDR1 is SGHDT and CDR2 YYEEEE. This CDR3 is CASSPSGSGSVREQYF. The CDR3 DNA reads TGTGCCAGCAGCCCCAGTGGGAGCGGGAGTGTTCGCGAGCAGTACTTC.

The CDR3 is CASSVTGGMPQHF. In nucleotides, the CDR3 is TGTGCCAGCAGCGTGACAGGGGGGATGCCCCAGCATTTT. This rearrangement joins TRBV5-6 to TRBJ1-5; 9 nucleotides match TRBD1. Germline-derived CDR1 and CDR2 are SGHDT and YYEEEE. CDR3 length equals 13 residues. J gave up 9 bases and V 4 bases, and 5 bases lay outside the gene matches.

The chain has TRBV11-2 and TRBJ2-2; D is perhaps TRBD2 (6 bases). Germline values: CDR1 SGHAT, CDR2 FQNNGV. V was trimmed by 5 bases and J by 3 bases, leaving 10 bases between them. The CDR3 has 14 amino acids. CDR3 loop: CASSTGEYTGELFF. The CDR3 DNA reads TGTGCCAGCAGCACGGGGGAATACACCGGGGAGCTGTTTTTT.

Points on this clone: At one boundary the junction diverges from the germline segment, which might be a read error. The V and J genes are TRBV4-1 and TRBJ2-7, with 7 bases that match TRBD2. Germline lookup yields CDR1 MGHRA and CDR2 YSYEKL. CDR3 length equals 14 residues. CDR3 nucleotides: TGCGCCAGCACCCAAGTGCGGGAGAGTCACGAGCAGTACTTC. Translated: CASTQVRESHEQYF.

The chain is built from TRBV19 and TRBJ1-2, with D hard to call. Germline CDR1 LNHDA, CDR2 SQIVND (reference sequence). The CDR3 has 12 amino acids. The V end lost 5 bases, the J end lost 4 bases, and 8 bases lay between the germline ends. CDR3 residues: CASSRVGYGYTF. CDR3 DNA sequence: TGTGCCAGTAGTCGGGTTGGCTATGGCTACACCTTC.

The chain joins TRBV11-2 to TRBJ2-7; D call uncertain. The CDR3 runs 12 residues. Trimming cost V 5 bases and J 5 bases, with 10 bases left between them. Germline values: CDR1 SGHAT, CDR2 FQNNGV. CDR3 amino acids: CASSIIRDEQYF. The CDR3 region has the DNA TGTGCCAGCAGCATCATCCGAGACGAGCAGTACTTC.

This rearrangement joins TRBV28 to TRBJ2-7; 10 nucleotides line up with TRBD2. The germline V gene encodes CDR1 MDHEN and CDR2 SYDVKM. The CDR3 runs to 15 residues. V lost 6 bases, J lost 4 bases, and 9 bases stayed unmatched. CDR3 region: CASRGWASGSYEQYF. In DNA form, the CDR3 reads TGTGCCAGCAGGGGGTGGGCTAGCGGGAGTTACGAGCAGTACTTC.